This T cell receptor (beta chain) was captured in a study of T-cell reconstitution after alpha-beta-depleted transplantation in children. Study-wide results and limits: T cells produced anew were the main source of T-cell counts and diversity one year after transplant.

This clonotype was observed many times. Its target is unknown. Preparation of the TCRbeta library was carried out with unique molecular identifiers. TCRdb used MiXCR to reprocess the PCR reads, holding one entry per CDR3 protein. The sample has 250,000 to 300,000 distinct CDR3 sequences; over 7% are singletons. The source material was peripheral blood, sampled 360 days after TCRalphabeta/CD19-depleted stem cell transplant. This receptor was taken from a female patient aged 2-9 years who had a stem cell transplant for Fanconi anemia, so the T cells may come from the graft donor.

Written as DNA, the CDR3 is TGTGCCAGCGGGTCGTCACTAGCGGGAGGTGCCAATGAGCAGTTCTTC. Protein sequence: CASGSSLAGGANEQFF. The gene calls are TRBV7-2 and TRBJ2-1; TRBD2 matches at 12 bases. Trimming removed 8 bases from V and 6 bases from J; junction bases left unmatched: 11. Germline CDR1 SGHTA, CDR2 FQGNSA. The CDR3 length is 16 residues.